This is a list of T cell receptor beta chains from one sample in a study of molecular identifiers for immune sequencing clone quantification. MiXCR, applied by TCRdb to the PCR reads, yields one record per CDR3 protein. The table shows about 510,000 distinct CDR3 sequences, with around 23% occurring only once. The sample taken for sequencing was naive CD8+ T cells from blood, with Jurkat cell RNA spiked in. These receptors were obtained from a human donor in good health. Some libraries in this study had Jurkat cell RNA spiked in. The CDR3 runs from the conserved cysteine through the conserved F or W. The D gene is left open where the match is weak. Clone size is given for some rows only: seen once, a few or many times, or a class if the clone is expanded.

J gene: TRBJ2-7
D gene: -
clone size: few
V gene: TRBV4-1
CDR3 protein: CASSQDRHYEQYF
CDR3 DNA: TGCGCCAGCAGCCAAGATCGCCACTACGAGCAGTACTTC

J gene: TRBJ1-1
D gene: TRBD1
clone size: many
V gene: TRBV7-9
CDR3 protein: CASSPGTGASDTEAFF
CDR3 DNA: TGTGCCAGCAGCCCCGGGACAGGGGCATCGGACACTGAAGCTTTCTTT

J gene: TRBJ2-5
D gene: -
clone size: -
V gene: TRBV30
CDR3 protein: CAWSVLDETQYF
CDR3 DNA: TGTGCCTGGAGTGTCCTAGACGAGACTCAGTACTTC

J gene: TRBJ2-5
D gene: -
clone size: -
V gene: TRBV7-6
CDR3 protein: CASSLVGDGRETQYF
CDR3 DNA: TGTGCCAGCAGCTTAGTGGGGGACGGGCGAGAGACCCAGTACTTC

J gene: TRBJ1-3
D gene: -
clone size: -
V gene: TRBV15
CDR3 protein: CATSRDQGPGNTINF
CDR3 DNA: TGTGCCACCAGCAGAGATCAAGGGCCTGGAAACACCATAAATTTT

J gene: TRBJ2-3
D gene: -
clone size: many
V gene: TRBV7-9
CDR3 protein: CASSSGRLGGF
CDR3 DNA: TGTGCCAGCAGCTCAGGTCGACTAGGTGGTTTT

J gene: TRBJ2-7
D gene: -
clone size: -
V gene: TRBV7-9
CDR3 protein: CSSSLQSSYEQYF
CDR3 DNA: TGTTCCAGCAGCTTACAGAGCTCCTACGAGCAGTACTTC

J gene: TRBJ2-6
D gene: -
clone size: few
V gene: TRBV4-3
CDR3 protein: CASSGVAGTNVLTF
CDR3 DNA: TGCGCCAGCAGCGGGGTGGCTGGGACCAACGTCCTGACTTTC

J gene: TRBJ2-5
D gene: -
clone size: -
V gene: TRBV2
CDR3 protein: CASDEENETQYF
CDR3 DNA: TGTGCCAGCGACGAGGAGAATGAGACCCAGTACTTC

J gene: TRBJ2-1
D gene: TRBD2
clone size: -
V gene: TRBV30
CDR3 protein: CAWSGPTRTSGRSSYSEQFF
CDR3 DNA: TGTGCCTGGAGTGGACCAACAAGGACTAGCGGGCGGAGCTCCTACAGTGAGCAGTTCTTC

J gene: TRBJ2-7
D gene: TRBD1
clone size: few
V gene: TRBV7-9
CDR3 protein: CASSPLTLQDRGRFYEQYF
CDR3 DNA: TGTGCCAGCAGCCCTTTAACCCTTCAAGACAGGGGGAGATTCTACGAGCAGTACTTC

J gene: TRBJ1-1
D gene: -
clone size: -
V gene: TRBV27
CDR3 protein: CASGAPEAFF
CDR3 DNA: TGTGCCAGCGGGGCCCCTGAAGCTTTCTTT

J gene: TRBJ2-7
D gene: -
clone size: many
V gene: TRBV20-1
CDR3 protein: CSASRDRDYEQYF
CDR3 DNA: TGCAGTGCTAGCCGGGACCGGGACTACGAGCAGTACTTC

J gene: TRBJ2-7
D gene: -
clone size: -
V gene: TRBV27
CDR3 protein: CASTNGLSYEQYF
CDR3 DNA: TGTGCCAGCACCAACGGACTCTCCTACGAGCAGTACTTC

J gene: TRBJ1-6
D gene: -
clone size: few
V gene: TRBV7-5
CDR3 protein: CISVPEAKGTGDSPLHF
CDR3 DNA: -

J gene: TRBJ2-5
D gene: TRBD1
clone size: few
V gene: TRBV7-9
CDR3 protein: CASSFSGTGETQYF
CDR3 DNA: TGTGCCAGCAGCTTCTCCGGGACAGGCGAGACCCAGTACTTC

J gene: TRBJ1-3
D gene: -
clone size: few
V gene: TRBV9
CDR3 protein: CASSVDSFSGNTIYF
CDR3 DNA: TGTGCCAGCAGCGTAGACAGCTTCTCTGGAAACACCATATATTTT

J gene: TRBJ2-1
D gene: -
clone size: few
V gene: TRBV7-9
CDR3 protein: CASRSDNEQFF
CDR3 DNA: TGTGCCAGCAGAAGTGACAATGAGCAGTTCTTC

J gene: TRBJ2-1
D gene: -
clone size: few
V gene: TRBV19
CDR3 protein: CASSTPAGNEQFF
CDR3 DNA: TGTGCCAGTAGTACCCCAGCAGGTAATGAGCAGTTCTTC

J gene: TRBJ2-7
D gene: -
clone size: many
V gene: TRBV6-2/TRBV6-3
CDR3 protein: CASSHSYEQYF
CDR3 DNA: TGTGCCAGCAGTCACTCCTACGAGCAGTACTTC

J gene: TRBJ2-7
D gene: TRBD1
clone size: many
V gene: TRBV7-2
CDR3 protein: CASSLVPGTGYEQYF
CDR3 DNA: TGTGCCAGCAGCTTAGTCCCCGGGACAGGGTACGAGCAGTACTTC

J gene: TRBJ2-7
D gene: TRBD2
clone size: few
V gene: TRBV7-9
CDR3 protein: CASSPPSSGGAYEQYF
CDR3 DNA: TGTGCCAGCAGCCCCCCCTCTAGCGGGGGGGCGTATGAGCAGTACTTC

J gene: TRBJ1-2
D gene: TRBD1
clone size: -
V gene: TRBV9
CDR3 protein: CASSETTGNYGYTF
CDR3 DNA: TGTGCCAGCAGCGAAACGACAGGGAACTATGGCTACACCTTC

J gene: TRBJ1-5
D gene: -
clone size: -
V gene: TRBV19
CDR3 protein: CASSPGQRSNQPQHF
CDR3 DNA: TGTGCCAGTAGTCCCGGACAGAGGAGCAATCAGCCCCAGCATTTT

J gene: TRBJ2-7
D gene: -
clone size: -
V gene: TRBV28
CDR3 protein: CASSPGQPEQYF
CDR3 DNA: TGTGCCAGCAGCCCAGGGCAGCCCGAGCAGTACTTC

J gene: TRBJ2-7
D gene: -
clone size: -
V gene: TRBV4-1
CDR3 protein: CASSQEGTNPYEQYF
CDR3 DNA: TGCGCCAGCAGCCAAGAGGGGACGAATCCCTACGAGCAGTACTTC

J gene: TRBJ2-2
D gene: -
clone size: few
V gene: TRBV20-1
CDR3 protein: CSVRPRVNTGELFF
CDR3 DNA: TGCAGTGTTAGACCCAGGGTGAACACCGGGGAGCTGTTTTTT

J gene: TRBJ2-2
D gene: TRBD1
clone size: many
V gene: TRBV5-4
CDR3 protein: CASSLEQGYTGELFF
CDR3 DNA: TGTGCCAGCAGCTTAGAACAGGGGTACACCGGGGAGCTGTTTTTT

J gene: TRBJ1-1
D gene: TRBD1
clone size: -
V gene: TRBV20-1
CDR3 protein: CSAREQGADAFF
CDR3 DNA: TGCAGTGCTAGAGAACAGGGGGCGGATGCTTTCTTT

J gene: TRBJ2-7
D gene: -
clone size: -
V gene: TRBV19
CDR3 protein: CATTGGGEQYF
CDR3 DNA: TGTGCCACCACCGGGGGAGGTGAGCAGTACTTC

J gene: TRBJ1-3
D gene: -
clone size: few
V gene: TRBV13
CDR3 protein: CASSSGIRSGNTIYF
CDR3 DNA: TGTGCCAGCAGCTCCGGCATACGATCTGGAAACACCATATATTTT

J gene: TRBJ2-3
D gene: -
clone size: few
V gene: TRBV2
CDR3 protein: CASNGRAGVTDTQYF
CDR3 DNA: TGTGCCAGCAACGGGCGAGCAGGGGTAACAGATACGCAGTATTTT

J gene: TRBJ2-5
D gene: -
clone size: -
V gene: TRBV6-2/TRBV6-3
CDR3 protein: CASSYRARGYQETQYF
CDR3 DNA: TGTGCCAGCAGTTACAGGGCTAGGGGATACCAAGAGACCCAGTACTTC

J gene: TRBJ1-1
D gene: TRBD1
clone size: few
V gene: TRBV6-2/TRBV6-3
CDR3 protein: CASSAGQENTEAFF
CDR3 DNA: TGTGCCAGCAGCGCGGGACAGGAGAACACTGAAGCTTTCTTT

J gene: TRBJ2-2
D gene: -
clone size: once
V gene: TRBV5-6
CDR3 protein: CASSLAGRALGLSELFF
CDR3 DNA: TGTGCCAGCAGCTTGGCCGGGCGGGCTCTAGGTCTTTCGGAGCTGTTTTTT